Below are 24 T cell receptor beta chains sequenced from a single sample in a study of blood T cells in healthy people across ages. Using a J-beta primer mix together with a sample-barcoded 5' primer, a second PCR was run for roughly 7 to 12 cycles. MiXCR was run by TCRdb on the 5' RACE reads, yielding one entry per CDR3 protein. The sample yields about 750,000 distinct CDR3 sequences, roughly 50% seen once. The specimen sequenced was blood. These receptors were obtained from a man older than 75 in good health.

The sample holds a few counts of this clonotype. This chain connects TRBV10-3 to TRBJ2-6; D call uncertain. The V end lost 0 bases, the J end lost 4 bases, and 10 bases lay between the germline ends. CDR3 size: 16 residues. CDR1 is ENHRY and CDR2 is SYGVKD in the germline V gene. The CDR3 loop reads CAISESLWSGANVLTF. CDR3 DNA sequence: TGTGCCATCAGTGAGTCTTTGTGGTCCGGGGCCAACGTCCTGACTTTC.

In DNA, the CDR3 is TGCAGCGTTGAAGTGGGGGCGGGACTCCTCAATGAGCAGTTCTTC. Translated, it gives CSVEVGAGLLNEQFF. The chain employs TRBV29-1 and TRBJ2-1; D possibly matches TRBD1 or TRBD2 (6 bases each). V lost 1 base and J 6 bases, leaving 16 bases between the germline ends. Germline V gene sequence: CDR1 SQVTM, CDR2 ANQGSEA. The CDR3 is 15 amino acids.

This clonotype turned up a few times. V and J are TRBV24-1 and TRBJ2-1; D perhaps matches TRBD2 (5 bases). Between the trimmed V and J ends, which lost 9 bases and 5 bases, there was a span of 13 bases. In germline, CDR1 is KGHDR, CDR2 SFDVKD. The CDR3 runs 13 residues. The CDR3 loop reads CATDGVGDNEQFF. The CDR3 nucleotides are TGTGCCACCGATGGGGTCGGGGACAATGAGCAGTTCTTC.

This CDR3 reads CASRVLAAQETQFF. CDR3 DNA sequence: TGTGCCTCCAGGGTGCTAGCGGCCCAAGAGACCCAGTTCTTC. V usage is TRBV27 and J usage is TRBJ2-1, with TRBD2 identical over 7 bases. The CDR3 consists of 14 residues. V was pared by 11 bases and J by 13 bases, with 20 bases of the junction left unmatched. The germline gives CDR1 MNHEY, CDR2 SMNVEV (reference sequence).

The chain links TRBV20-1 to TRBJ1-1, with unresolved D. Trimming took off 0 bases at V and 0 bases at J, with 11 bases between the two ends. CDR1 is DFQATT and CDR2 is SNEGSKA in the germline V gene (reference sequence). The CDR3 is 15 amino acids. The CDR3 bases are TGCAGTGCTAGAGATCCCCGGGGTATGAACACTGAAGCTTTCTTT. It encodes CSARDPRGMNTEAFF.

This clonotype showed up just once. This chain uses TRBV29-1 with TRBJ2-1, with 9 bases fitting TRBD1. The CDR3 runs to 12 residues. Germline CDR1 is SQVTM and CDR2 is ANQGSEA. V lost 7 bases and J lost 9; bases outside the gene matches: 7. CDR3 region: CSAPDRGFEQFF. The CDR3 DNA reads as TGCAGCGCCCCGGACAGGGGTTTTGAGCAGTTCTTC.

V usage is TRBV29-1 and J usage is TRBJ1-2; D unresolved. The CDR3 runs to 12 residues. The germline V and J ends were trimmed by 1 base and 4 bases, with 7 bases remaining between them. Germline V CDR1 and CDR2: SQVTM, ANQGSEA. The CDR3 here is CSVEGEVYGYTF. In DNA form, the CDR3 reads TGCAGCGTTGAAGGGGAGGTCTATGGCTACACCTTC.

This clonotype was detected only a few times. V gene TRBV20-1 combines with J gene TRBJ2-1; 7 bases are a match to TRBD2. The CDR3 extends over 14 amino acids. In germline, CDR1 is DFQATT, CDR2 SNEGSKA (reference sequence). J was trimmed by 2 bases and V by 5 bases; bases with no gene match: 6. The CDR3 DNA reads TGCAGTGCTCAACGGGAGGCCGCCTACAATGAGCAGTTCTTC. This sequence encodes CSAQREAAYNEQFF.

This chain joins TRBV12-3 or TRBV12-4 and TRBJ2-1, with TRBD2 identical over 8 bases. This CDR3 region has 17 residues. The J segment lost 8 bases and the V segment lost 4 bases, leaving 16 bases of the junction unmatched. The CDR3 loop is CASSSRFSGADTHEQFF. The CDR3, as DNA: TGTGCCAGCAGTTCCAGGTTTAGCGGGGCAGACACCCATGAGCAGTTCTTC.

The chain combines TRBV3-1 with TRBJ2-7; D is possibly TRBD1 (6 bases). Germline-derived CDR1 and CDR2 are LGHDT and YNNKEL (reference sequence). This CDR3 comprises 12 residues. Trimming stripped 1 base from V and 10 bases from J, with 11 bases between. CDR3 sequence (DNA): TGTGCCAGCAGCCAAGGGACAGCGGCCCAGTACTTC. Amino acid sequence: CASSQGTAAQYF.

The chain recombines TRBV20-1 with TRBJ1-1; the D is unclear. Germline lookup yields CDR1 DFQATT and CDR2 SNEGSKA (reference sequence). The CDR3 has 14 residues. Trimming removed 4 bases from V and 3 bases from J, with 15 bases in between. Written as DNA, the CDR3 is TGCAGTGCTACCGGAGTTTCCTGGGACACTGAAGCTTTCTTT. It yields the protein CSATGVSWDTEAFF.

This clonotype has more than one count but fewer than ten. V gene TRBV6-5 combines with J gene TRBJ2-1, with TRBD1 matching 7 bases. CDR1 is MNHEY and CDR2 is SVGAGI in the germline V gene. V dropped 2 bases and J dropped 2; count of bases not matched to a gene: 6. This CDR3 contains 16 residues. The chain's CDR3 is CASSYPRTGAYNEQFF. In nucleotides, the CDR3 is TGTGCCAGCAGTTACCCGCGGACAGGAGCCTACAATGAGCAGTTCTTC.

The chain joins TRBV2 to TRBJ2-2; D is possibly TRBD1 (7 bases). V was trimmed by 6 bases and J by 4 bases, leaving 12 bases between them. CDR3 length: 14 amino acids. Germline V gives CDR1 SNHLY, CDR2 FYNNEI. The DNA of the CDR3 is TGTGCCAGCAGGGGGACAGCGGGCACCGGGGAGCTGTTTTTT. Translating gives CASRGTAGTGELFF. Supplemented by reference TRBV2 and TRBJ2-2, the full variable domain reads EPEVTQTPSHQVTQMGQEVILRCVPISNHLYFYWYRQILGQKVEFLVSFYNNEISEKSEIFDDQFSVERPDGSNFTLKIRSTKLEDSAMYFCASRGTAGTGELFFGEGSRLTVL.

This chain joins TRBV15 and TRBJ1-4, with TRBD1 as a possible D gene (5 bases). Trimming pared 1 base from V and 3 bases from J, leaving 18 bases between. The CDR3 spans 18 residues. The germline V gene encodes CDR1 LNHNV and CDR2 YYDKDF (reference sequence). The CDR3 loop is CATSRVPPGLESNEKLFF. CDR3 nucleotide sequence: TGTGCCACCAGCAGAGTCCCGCCAGGGTTGGAATCTAATGAAAAACTGTTTTTT.

The chain combines TRBV29-1 with TRBJ2-5, with 8 bases matching TRBD1. Germline CDR1 reads SQVTM; CDR2 reads ANQGSEA. With 6 bases clipped from V and 5 bases from J, the junction kept 11 bases outside the gene matches. The CDR3 is 14 residues long. CDR3 protein: CSVRGWTGWETQYF. Written as DNA, the CDR3 is TGCAGCGTCCGTGGATGGACAGGGTGGGAGACCCAGTACTTC.

The count of this clonotype is one. This chain links TRBV27 with TRBJ1-2; D is unclear. The CDR3 length is 14 residues. CDR1 MNHEY and CDR2 SMNVEV come from the germline V gene (reference sequence). Between the trimmed V and J ends, which lost 8 bases and 3 bases, there was a span of 16 bases. In DNA, the CDR3 is TGTGCCAGCCGCCCAATCCAGGTCGACTATGGCTACACCTTC. Its translation is CASRPIQVDYGYTF.

The rearrangement uses TRBV7-7 and TRBJ1-2, with TRBD1 identical over 8 bases. The germline V gene has CDR1 SSHAT and CDR2 FNYEAQ (reference sequence). CDR3 length: 16 amino acids. The V gene end was trimmed by 4 bases and the J gene end by 3 bases; junction bases not matched to a gene: 10. CDR3 protein: CASSSDRTGTHYGYTF. The DNA of the CDR3 is TGTGCCAGCAGCTCTGATCGGACAGGGACGCACTATGGCTACACCTTC.

The gene calls are TRBV6-5 and TRBJ2-1; 9 positions match TRBD1. Trimming cost V 5 bases and J 2 bases; bases outside gene matches: 4. Germline V gene data show CDR1 as MNHEY and CDR2 as SVGAGI. The CDR3 spans 15 residues. CDR3: CASSTTGGPYNEQFF. The CDR3 DNA sequence: TGTGCCAGCAGTACAACAGGGGGCCCCTACAATGAGCAGTTCTTC.

This chain links TRBV6-1 with TRBJ2-5, with a tentative D call TRBD1 (7 bases). The V gene lost 2 bases and the J gene lost 7 bases, with 14 bases spanning the gap. Germline V gene data show CDR1 as MNHNS and CDR2 as SASEGT. This CDR3 has 14 amino acids. The CDR3 DNA is TGTGCCAGCAGTGAACAGGGGCAGGGGGGGACCCAGTACTTC. It specifies CASSEQGQGGTQYF.

This chain uses TRBV6-5 with TRBJ2-1; the D is unclear. The CDR3 spans 14 residues. Germline V gene sequence: CDR1 MNHEY, CDR2 SVGAGI. The V and J ends lost 7 bases and 6 bases respectively, with 16 bases between them. CDR3 coding DNA: TGTGCCAGCACTCCTCCCGGAGTCGGCAATGAGCAGTTCTTC. Translating gives CASTPPGVGNEQFF.

In this sample, this clonotype turned up once. V is TRBV2 and J is TRBJ1-4; D gene unclear. The V gene's germline CDR1 is SNHLY and CDR2 FYNNEI. The CDR3 runs to 14 residues. The V gene lost 5 bases and the J gene lost 7 bases, with 14 bases spanning the gap. The CDR3 DNA follows: TGTGCCAGCAGTTCCGGGATTGAAGGTGAAAAACTGTTTTTT. Protein sequence: CASSSGIEGEKLFF.

The rearrangement uses TRBV6-5 and TRBJ2-3, with D uncertain. The CDR3 has 16 residues. Between the trimmed V and J ends, which lost 4 bases and 14 bases, there was a span of 28 bases. CDR1 is MNHEY and CDR2 is SVGAGI in the germline V gene. CDR3 loop: CASSSRGRDQHRYAYF. CDR3 nucleotide sequence: TGTGCCAGCAGTTCCCGTGGAAGGGATCAGCACAGATACGCGTATTTT.

This chain connects TRBV12-3 or TRBV12-4 to TRBJ2-3; D may be TRBD1 (6 bases). Between the trimmed V and J ends, which lost 0 bases and 6 bases, there was a span of 10 bases. The CDR3 is 14 residues long. Written as DNA, the CDR3 is TGTGCCAGCAGTTTAGCAACAGGGCTTGATACGCAGTATTTT. It specifies CASSLATGLDTQYF.

This clonotype showed up just a few times. V gene TRBV10-3 combines with J gene TRBJ2-4, with 9 bases identical to TRBD2. With the DNA end fitting TRBJ2-7 better, the J assignment may be wrong. The V gene's germline CDR1 is ENHRY and CDR2 SYGVKD. CDR3 length equals 15 residues. The CDR3 region is CAISDQLAGPNEQYF. The CDR3 DNA reads TGTGCCATCAGTGATCAACTAGCGGGCCCCAACGAGCAGTACTTC.